Shown below are 16 T cell receptor beta chains from a single sample sequenced in a study of blood T cell repertoires in COVID-19. Profiling relied on immunoSEQ multiplex PCR, and the TCRdb table lists in-frame clones only, not all of them. The sample lists approximately 200,000 clones, 75% to 90% seen once, with approximately 3.5% in the top ten. The sequencing sample was made of PBMCs or T cells enriched from blood (not recorded which). These receptors all stem from a woman between 18 and 29 years old in a cohort exposed to, infected with or recovered from COVID-19 (not recorded which).

This sequence joins TRBV5-1 and TRBJ2-2; no clear D gene. Per germline, CDR1 SGHRS and CDR2 YFSETQ. This CDR3 region has 16 residues. The V gene lost 0 bases and the J gene lost 3 bases, with 12 bases spanning the gap. The CDR3 sequence is CASSLEPQRDTGELFF. CDR3 nucleotides: TGCGCCAGCAGCTTGGAGCCCCAACGGGACACCGGGGAGCTGTTTTTT.

The genes are TRBV9 and TRBJ2-1, with 9 positions matching TRBD2. The length of the CDR3 is 15 residues. In germline, CDR1 is SGDLS, CDR2 YYNGEE. V lost 2 bases and J lost 5; bases outside the gene matches: 5. The CDR3 coding sequence is TGTGCCAGCAGCGTGGTAGCGGGGGAAAACAATGAGCAGTTCTTC. It is translated as CASSVVAGENNEQFF.

The genes are TRBV5-5 and TRBJ1-4, with 7 bases matching TRBD1. The germline gives CDR1 SGHKS, CDR2 YYEKEE (reference sequence). J gave up 8 bases and V 1 base, and 2 bases lay outside the gene matches. The CDR3 is 13 amino acids. CDR3 sequence reads: CASSLRGREKLFF. CDR3 DNA: TGTGCCAGCAGCTTGAGGGGGCGGGAAAAACTGTTTTTT. Combining the CDR3 with reference TRBV5-5 and TRBJ1-4 gives the whole variable domain DAGVTQSPTHLIKTRGQQVTLRCSPISGHKSVSWYQQVLGQGPQFIFQYYEKEERGRGNFPDRFSARQFPNYSSELNVNALLLGDSALYLCASSLRGREKLFFGSGTQLSVL.

The chain couples TRBV6-1 to TRBJ1-5, with D hard to call. Germline CDR1 MNHNS, CDR2 SASEGT. This CDR3 comprises 14 residues. The V end lost 3 bases, the J end lost 0 bases, and 6 bases lay between the germline ends. CDR3 nucleotides: TGTGCCAGCAGTGACCCCTTTAGCAATCAGCCCCAGCATTTT. Residues: CASSDPFSNQPQHF.

The CDR3 DNA reads TGTGCCAGCAGCCCCCGCGGGACGGAAAATTCACCCCTCCACTTT. Translating it yields CASSPRGTENSPLHF. The chain links TRBV11-2 to TRBJ1-6, with D possibly TRBD1 on 5 matching bases. Trimming took off 5 bases at V and 7 bases at J, with 15 bases between the two ends. The germline V gene encodes CDR1 SGHAT and CDR2 FQNNGV. This CDR3 has 15 residues.

The V gene is TRBV5-4, the J gene TRBJ2-7, with 9 bases matching TRBD1. CDR3 length equals 15 residues. V dropped 4 bases and J dropped 1; count of bases not matched to a gene: 6. Looked up from germline, CDR1 is SGHNT and CDR2 is YYREEE (reference sequence). The CDR3 here is CASSPGTGRSYEQYF. The CDR3, as DNA: TGTGCCAGCAGCCCAGGGACAGGGCGGTCCTACGAGCAGTACTTC.

The chain joins TRBV12-3 or TRBV12-4 to TRBJ2-3; D unresolved. This CDR3 has 13 residues. V was pared by 5 bases and J by 5 bases, with 11 bases between. For the CDR3, the DNA is TGTGCCAGCAGTGGGCAAGCCCTAGATACGCAGTATTTT. Encoded protein: CASSGQALDTQYF.

V and J are TRBV19 and TRBJ1-5; D remains unclear. From germline, CDR1 is LNHDA and CDR2 SQIVND (reference sequence). CDR3 length: 13 residues. Trimming took off 1 base at V and 6 bases at J, with 7 bases between the two ends. The CDR3 DNA follows: TGTGCCAGTAGTATAGGGTCAGGTCAGCCCCAGCATTTT. This translates into CASSIGSGQPQHF.

This chain connects TRBV5-5 to TRBJ1-2, with 11 bases identical to TRBD1. V lost 0 bases, J lost 5 bases, and 6 bases stayed unmatched. Germline values: CDR1 SGHKS, CDR2 YYEKEE (reference sequence). There are 16 residues in the CDR3. In nucleotides, the CDR3 is TGTGCCAGCAGCTTGGCCGGACAGGGGGCCTATTATGGCTACACCTTC. This sequence encodes CASSLAGQGAYYGYTF.

The chain links TRBV19 to TRBJ1-2; D is perhaps TRBD1 (6 bases). This CDR3 comprises 14 residues. CDR1 and CDR2 (germline): LNHDA, SQIVND (reference sequence). V shed 3 bases and J shed 2 bases, with 10 bases lying between them. For the CDR3, the DNA is TGTGCCAGTAGTATGGAGAGGGGGAACTATGGCTACACCTTC. This sequence encodes CASSMERGNYGYTF.

This chain links TRBV5-5 with TRBJ1-2, with a possible D match to TRBD1 (5 bases). CDR1 and CDR2 from the germline V gene are SGHKS and YYEKEE (reference sequence). V lost 2 bases and J lost 5, with 16 bases in between. The CDR3 loop spans 15 amino acids. The CDR3, as DNA: TGTGCCAGCAGCTTAATGTCTCCTGGGGGGTATGGCTACACCTTC. The encoded protein is CASSLMSPGGYGYTF.

The chain recombines TRBV3-1 (or the pseudogene TRBV3-2) with TRBJ1-6; D is uncertain. The CDR3 spans 14 residues. V lost 0 bases, J lost 8 bases, and 8 bases lay in between. Germline loops: CDR1 LGHDT, CDR2 YNNKEL (reference sequence). The CDR3 DNA is TGTGCCAGCAGCCAAGAGGTCCGGTATTCACCCCTCCACTTT. This encodes CASSQEVRYSPLHF.

This clone was seen a single time. The V call is TRBV5-5, the J call TRBJ1-2; D uncertain. In germline, CDR1 is SGHKS, CDR2 YYEKEE (reference sequence). V lost 1 base to trimming and J lost 4 bases, with 11 bases between them. The CDR3 runs 14 residues. The CDR3 nucleotides read TGTGCCAGCAGCTTGTGGTTACAGCCCTATGGCTACACCTTC. Residues: CASSLWLQPYGYTF.

The chain recombines TRBV29-1 with TRBJ1-1; D not resolved. The germline V and J ends were trimmed by 3 bases and 6 bases, with 11 bases remaining between them. This CDR3 region has 12 residues. The germline V gene has CDR1 SQVTM and CDR2 ANQGSEA. The CDR3 DNA is TGCAGCGTTGAGGCACCCGAGGCTGAAGCTTTCTTT. Translating it yields CSVEAPEAEAFF.

The chain combines TRBV14 with TRBJ2-3; 10 bases line up with TRBD1. The V and J ends lost 4 bases and 6 bases, in that order; junction bases with no gene match: 4. The CDR3 totals 14 residues. From germline, CDR1 is SGHDN and CDR2 FVKESK. The CDR3 sequence is CASSRQGAADTQYF. As DNA, the CDR3 is TGTGCCAGCAGCCGACAGGGGGCAGCTGATACGCAGTATTTT.

This chain connects TRBV7-6 to TRBJ2-2; 8 bases map to TRBD2. After removal of 1 base from V and 8 bases from J, the junction contained 12 bases not matched to a gene. Looked up from germline, CDR1 is SGHVS and CDR2 is FNYEAQ. The CDR3 contains 17 residues. The CDR3 DNA is TGTGCCAGCAGCTTAGTCCCGGGACTAGATTCAGGGGGGGAGCTGTTTTTT. Protein: CASSLVPGLDSGGELFF.